This T cell receptor (beta chain) was sequenced in a study of blood T cell repertoires in COVID-19. The V gene's germline CDR1 is SGHTA and CDR2 FQGNSA. Trimming removed 8 bases from V and 2 bases from J; junction bases left unmatched: 5. The CDR3 spans 14 residues. This table comes from immunoSEQ multiplex PCR, and its TCRdb copy is limited to in-frame clones, with some not included. This table has tens of thousands of clones, about 90% appearing once. This chain connects TRBV7-2 to TRBJ2-4, with 8 bases aligning to TRBD2. Sequenced input: peripheral blood. The sequence was obtained from a human donor with active COVID-19. The donor label of this sample is uncertain. CDR3 sequence: CASSPGGSKNIQYF. The CDR3 bases are TGTGCCAGCTCCCCGGGGGGGTCCAAAAACATTCAGTACTTC.